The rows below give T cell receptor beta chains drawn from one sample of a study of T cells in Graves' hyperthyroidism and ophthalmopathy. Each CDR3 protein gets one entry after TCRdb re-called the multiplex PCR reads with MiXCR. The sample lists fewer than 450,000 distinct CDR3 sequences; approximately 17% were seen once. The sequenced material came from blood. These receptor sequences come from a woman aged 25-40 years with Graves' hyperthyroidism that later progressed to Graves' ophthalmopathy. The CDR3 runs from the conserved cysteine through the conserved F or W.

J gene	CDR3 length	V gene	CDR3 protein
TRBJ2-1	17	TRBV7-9	CASSLGLGGTSYNEQFF
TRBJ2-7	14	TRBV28	CASTEGGETYEQYF
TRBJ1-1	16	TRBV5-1	CASSLMAGQLNTEAFF
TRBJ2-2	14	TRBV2	CASVRIDLPGELFF
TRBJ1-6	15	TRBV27	CASSLRGQTSSPLHF
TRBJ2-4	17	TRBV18	CASSPSTGSLAKNIQYF
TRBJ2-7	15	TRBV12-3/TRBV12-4	CASSPRGRGIYEQYF
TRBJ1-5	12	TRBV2	CASGNSDQPQHF
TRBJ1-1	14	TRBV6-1	CASSVTRGLTEAFF
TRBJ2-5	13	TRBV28	CASRIAFAETQYF
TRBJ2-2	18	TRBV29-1	CSVEDPELGEANTGELFF
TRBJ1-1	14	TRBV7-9	CVSSSSTGQAEAFF
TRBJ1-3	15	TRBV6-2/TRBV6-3	CASSLTGNYGNTIYF
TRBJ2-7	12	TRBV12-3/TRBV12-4	CASSPTGVEQYF
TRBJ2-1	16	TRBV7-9	CASSSVSGTAYNEQFF
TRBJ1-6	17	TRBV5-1	CASSPRSGTGGDSPLHF
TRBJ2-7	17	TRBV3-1	CASSPPLVAGGPDEQYF
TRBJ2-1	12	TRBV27	CASSEGPNEQFF
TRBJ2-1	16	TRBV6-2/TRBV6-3	CASSYAIGGTYNEQFF
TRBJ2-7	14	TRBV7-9	CASSDRDSSYEQYF
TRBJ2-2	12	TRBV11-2	CASSVTTGELFF
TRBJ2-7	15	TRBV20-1	CSAREDGAVRYEQYF
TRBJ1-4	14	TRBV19	CASTRDSRDEKLFF
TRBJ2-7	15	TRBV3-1	CASSQESGSSYEQYF
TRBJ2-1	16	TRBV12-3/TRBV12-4	CASTPWAGTSFNEQFF
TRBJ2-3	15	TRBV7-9	CASSETGGETDTQYF
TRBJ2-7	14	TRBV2	CASSQNTGTSEQYF
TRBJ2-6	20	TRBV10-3	CASRPALRQGHMSGANVLTF
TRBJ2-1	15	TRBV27	CASSLGTGAYNEQFF
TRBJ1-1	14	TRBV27	CASSPREGSTEAFF
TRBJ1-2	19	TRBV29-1	CSVPFSTSKIPLGIGGYTF
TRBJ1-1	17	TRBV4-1	CASSQVTGTVSYTEAFF
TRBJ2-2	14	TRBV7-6	CASSPTQGTGELFF
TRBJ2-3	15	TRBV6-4	CASSLRFTSTDTQYF
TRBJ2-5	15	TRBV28	CASSALGSIEETQYF
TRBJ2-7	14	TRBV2	CASRRLAGTYEQYF
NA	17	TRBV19	CASSIGSRRRSYNEQYF
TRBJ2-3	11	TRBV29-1	CSVAGADTQYF
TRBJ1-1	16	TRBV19	CATSQWGRGGGTEAFF
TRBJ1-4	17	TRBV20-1	CRVVLAGHTSTNEKLFF
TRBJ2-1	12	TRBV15	CATSSDGDEQFF
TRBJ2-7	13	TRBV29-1	CSVGYSVSYEQYF
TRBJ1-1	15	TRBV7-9	CASSLASLLNTEAFF
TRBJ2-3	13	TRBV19	CASSISQTDTQYF
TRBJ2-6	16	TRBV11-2	CASSLTENSGANVLTF
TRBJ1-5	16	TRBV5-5	CASSPEAISPHQPQHF
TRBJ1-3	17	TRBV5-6	CAGSFLGRGGPGNTIYF
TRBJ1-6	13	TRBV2	CASRMIFRSPLHF
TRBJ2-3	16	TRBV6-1	CASGVTGQGTPDTQYF
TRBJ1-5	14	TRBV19	CASSSRGSNQPQHF
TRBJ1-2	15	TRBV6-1	CASRRGTGVNYGYTF
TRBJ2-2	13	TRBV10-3	CAISDPNTGELFF
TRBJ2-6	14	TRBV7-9	CASTDEAGANVLTF
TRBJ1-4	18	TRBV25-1	CASSVGGVSPTWVEKLFF
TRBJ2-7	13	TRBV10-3	CAISDGTDYEQYF
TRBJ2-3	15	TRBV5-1	CASSLGSGSTDTQYF
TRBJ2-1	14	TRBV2	CASSGLAGINEQFF
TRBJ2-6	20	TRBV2	CASSAQGQVKSNSGANVLTF